Described below is a single T cell receptor (beta chain) sequence and its context. Its antigen is still unknown. These data come from a study of cytomegalovirus exposure and HLA in healthy donors. Broader study findings: Association with HLA alleles at 0.05 false discovery rate was found for approximately 18,000 TCR beta sequences in a later analysis.

The PCR made use of 60 Vbeta and 13 Jbeta primers. Data came from immunoSEQ multiplex PCR; TCRdb stores just in-frame clones and leaves some out. Of approximately 76,000 clones listed, about two thirds are singletons. V trimming: 6 bases; J trimming: 4 bases; junction bases outside the gene matches: 6. There are 13 residues in the CDR3. The germline CDR1 and CDR2 sequences are SQVTM and ANQGSEA. The specimen was PBMCs. J is TRBJ2-1 and V is TRBV29-1; 7 nucleotides line up with TRBD1. The clonotype was recovered from a man aged 30 to 45 in good health and CMV-seropositive. CDR3 amino acids: CSVSGQPYNEQFF. The CDR3, as DNA: TGCAGCGTCTCGGGACAGCCTTACAATGAGCAGTTCTTC.